This T cell receptor beta chain was obtained from a study of blood T cell repertoires in COVID-19. Overall study: Spain, Italy and the United States supplied samples that represented acute and convalescent COVID-19. PBMCs, B-cell-depleted T cells, or T cells provided the cDNA or gDNA that made up the material.

In the source study's methods: Reference gene primers were amplified, and this amplification served to estimate nucleated cell counts. Sequenced by immunoSEQ multiplex PCR; TCRdb stores in-frame clones only, minus some. Clonal size and the V and J genes are those of that table, whereas D and trimming came from the DNA. The sample consists of about 30,000 clones, roughly nine tenths of them appearing once. This clone has just one count. There are 15 residues in the CDR3. The germline gives CDR1 MNHNY, CDR2 SVGAGI (reference sequence). The trim removed 5 bases at V and 3 bases at J, leaving 5 bases unmatched.

The specimen was peripheral blood. The sequence derives from a man in his sixties or seventies with active or convalescent COVID-19. The genes are TRBV6-6 and TRBJ2-7; 12 positions match TRBD2. CDR3 residues: CASSATSGGFYEQYV. The DNA for the CDR3 is TGTGCCAGCAGTGCGACTAGCGGGGGATTCTACGAGCAGTACGTC.